What follows are 29 T cell receptor beta chains derived from one specimen sequenced in a study of response to subunit inactivated influenza vaccine (dated by TCRdb to the late 2010s). Libraries were prepared through RT-PCR. Sequencing was performed on an Illumina HiSeq 2500. TCRdb reworked the public reads: Q25 trimming with fastp, MiXCR clone assembly, productive beta chains retained. Each CDR3 protein gets just one entry, which takes the most common genes and DNA from the rows behind it. The sample table records roughly 630,000 distinct CDR3 sequences; 11% to 15% of these occur just once. Jointly, the top ten make up about 7.4% of the sample. The sample consisted of PBMCs from blood, taken 14 days before vaccination. These receptors all come from a man in his fifties who received an inactivated influenza vaccine. Donor details come from another sample of the same person, matched by shared clones.

This clonotype came up a few times. V and J are TRBV9 and TRBJ2-1; 7 bases are shared with TRBD2. J gave up 9 bases and V 0 bases, and 12 bases lay outside the gene matches. This CDR3 has 16 residues. Germline V gives CDR1 SGDLS, CDR2 YYNGEE. The chain's CDR3 is CASSVGSGRKTVEQFF. CDR3 DNA: TGTGCCAGCAGCGTAGGGTCCGGGAGGAAGACGGTTGAGCAGTTCTTC.

This clonotype appeared a few times. The chain uses TRBV5-1 and TRBJ2-1; a possible D gene is TRBD1 (5 bases). CDR1 is SGHRS and CDR2 is YFSETQ in the germline V gene. Trimming removed 0 bases from V and 9 bases from J, with 7 bases in between. The CDR3 covers 12 residues. The CDR3 sequence: CASSLVDTEQFF. DNA of the CDR3: TGCGCCAGCAGCTTGGTGGACACTGAGCAGTTCTTC.

The V gene is TRBV20-1, the J gene TRBJ2-7; D gene ambiguous. Trimming took 1 base from V and 3 from J, leaving 13 bases between them. The CDR3 loop spans 14 amino acids. Looked up from germline, CDR1 is DFQATT and CDR2 is SNEGSKA (reference sequence). The CDR3 DNA is TGCAGTGCTAGAGTTCCGCCCGGCTACTACGAGCAGTACTTC. As protein: CSARVPPGYYEQYF.

This clonotype has just one count. The genes are TRBV4-1 and TRBJ2-7; TRBD2 matches 9 bases. The CDR3 runs 15 residues. V gave up 2 bases and J gave up 2 bases; unmatched junction bases: 4. The germline CDR1 and CDR2 sequences are MGHRA and YSYEKL. This CDR3 reads CASSQSSGTTYEQYF. The CDR3 region has the DNA TGCGCCAGCAGCCAATCTAGCGGGACCACCTACGAGCAGTACTTC.

The genes are TRBV5-1 and TRBJ2-3; D call uncertain. The ends were cut back, 4 bases at V and 7 bases at J, with 10 bases in the middle. The CDR3 is 12 amino acids. Germline lookup yields CDR1 SGHRS and CDR2 YFSETQ. As DNA, the CDR3 is TGCGCCAGCAGCCTGGTGCTCAATACGCAGTATTTT. Translation: CASSLVLNTQYF.

This clonotype showed up just a few times. The rearrangement uses TRBV15 and TRBJ2-1; perhaps D is TRBD1 or TRBD2 (5 bases each). V lost 4 bases to trimming and J lost 6 bases, with 7 bases between them. CDR3 length: 12 amino acids. Germline-derived CDR1 and CDR2 are LNHNV and YYDKDF (reference sequence). CDR3 region: CATSKGSNEQFF. In nucleotides, the CDR3 is TGTGCCACCAGCAAGGGGAGCAATGAGCAGTTCTTC.

This clonotype occurred many times. This chain uses TRBV20-1 with TRBJ2-7, with D perhaps assigned TRBD1 or TRBD2 (7 bases each). This CDR3 has 14 amino acids. V was trimmed by 3 bases and J by 9 bases, leaving 21 bases between them. Per germline, CDR1 DFQATT and CDR2 SNEGSKA (reference sequence). Written as DNA, the CDR3 is TGCAGTGCTAGTAGACAGGGTGAAAGGGAGGGGCAGTACTTC. Amino acids: CSASRQGEREGQYF.

The V gene is TRBV18, the J gene TRBJ1-3; D is undetermined. V was shortened by 5 bases and J by 0 bases, with 8 bases between the two germline ends. The V gene's germline CDR1 is KGHSH and CDR2 LQKENI. This CDR3 has 14 amino acids. The DNA for the CDR3 is TGTGCCAGCTCAGCTCAGAGCTCTGGAAACACCATATATTTT. This gives the protein CASSAQSSGNTIYF.

With regard to this clonotype: A read error is possible here, since a much larger clone lies one base away. The chain joins TRBV28 to TRBJ2-1; 14 nucleotides match TRBD2. The CDR3 totals 15 residues. Germline-derived CDR1 and CDR2 are MDHEN and SYDVKM. CDR3 loop: CANSSPGLAGDEQFF. CDR3 in DNA: TGTGCCAACAGTTCGCCGGGACTAGCGGGAGATGAGCAGTTCTTC.

This chain connects TRBV2 to TRBJ2-3; no clear D. This CDR3 is 15 amino acids long. The germline gives CDR1 SNHLY, CDR2 FYNNEI. Trimming took 6 bases from V and 4 from J, leaving 17 bases between them. The DNA of the CDR3 is TGTGCCAGCAGCGCTCCCGACTCCCAGCCAGATACGCAGTATTTT. Encoded protein: CASSAPDSQPDTQYF.

The chain uses TRBV14 and TRBJ2-5; perhaps D is TRBD1 or TRBD2 (5 bases each). V was trimmed by 2 bases and J by 5 bases, leaving 21 bases between them. This CDR3 is 17 amino acids long. In germline, CDR1 is SGHDN, CDR2 FVKESK. In DNA, the CDR3 is TGTGCCAGCAGCCAAAGGGGATGGGACGGCGAGGGGGAGACCCAGTACTTC. This codes for CASSQRGWDGEGETQYF.

This clonotype was found a few times. The chain carries TRBV11-2 and TRBJ2-2; D is perhaps TRBD1 (6 bases). The CDR3 length is 15 residues. The V and J ends lost 2 bases and 4 bases respectively, with 11 bases between them. CDR1 is SGHAT, CDR2 FQNNGV, per germline. The CDR3 region has the DNA TGTGCCAGCAGCTTACAGGGGAAGGGCACCGGGGAGCTGTTTTTT. Encoded protein: CASSLQGKGTGELFF. The variable domain in full, with the rest retrieved from reference TRBV11-2 and TRBJ2-2, is EAGVAQSPRYKIIEKRQSVAFWCNPISGHATLYWYQQILGQGPKLLIQFQNNGVVDDSQLPKDRFSAERLKGVDSTLKIQPAKLEDSAVYLCASSLQGKGTGELFFGEGSRLTVL.

The rearrangement uses TRBV6-5 and TRBJ2-2; tentatively, D is TRBD2 (6 bases). V lost 2 bases to trimming and J lost 4 bases, with 11 bases between them. The CDR3 consists of 15 residues. CDR1 and CDR2 from the germline V gene are MNHEY and SVGAGI. The CDR3: CASSYGRGGTGELFF. The DNA for the CDR3 is TGTGCCAGCAGTTACGGGCGGGGTGGCACCGGGGAGCTGTTTTTT.

This chain connects TRBV4-3 to TRBJ2-2, with TRBD2 matching 9 bases. CDR3 length equals 16 residues. Germline V lookup: CDR1 LGHNA, CDR2 YSLEER. The V gene end was trimmed by 0 bases and the J gene end by 4 bases; junction bases not matched to a gene: 3. CDR3 amino acids: CASSQDLAGTTGELFF. CDR3 sequence (DNA): TGCGCCAGCAGCCAAGATCTAGCGGGAACCACCGGGGAGCTGTTTTTT.

This clonotype has more than one count but fewer than ten. V usage is TRBV14 and J usage is TRBJ2-1; 10 bases line up with TRBD2. Germline V gene data show CDR1 as SGHDN and CDR2 as FVKESK. Trimming cost V 3 bases and J 5 bases; bases outside gene matches: 10. The CDR3 totals 17 residues. The CDR3 here is CASSQITGTSENNEQFF. In nucleotides, the CDR3 is TGTGCCAGCAGCCAGATAACCGGGACTAGCGAGAACAATGAGCAGTTCTTC.

This clonotype was observed at least ten times. The chain recombines TRBV12-3 or TRBV12-4 with TRBJ2-2; D might be TRBD2 (5 bases). This CDR3 contains 16 residues. The V gene lost 3 bases and the J gene lost 0 bases, with 11 bases spanning the gap. The CDR3 coding sequence is TGTGCCAGCAGTTTGAGGGATCCCTCGAACACCGGGGAGCTGTTTTTT. This codes for CASSLRDPSNTGELFF.

This clonotype appeared many times. V gene TRBV6-5 combines with J gene TRBJ2-5; 13 bases match TRBD2. CDR1 is MNHEY and CDR2 is SVGAGI in the germline V gene. V was clipped by 0 bases and J by 1 base; unmatched bases: 2. The CDR3 consists of 17 residues. CDR3 in amino acids: CASSYSGLAGRQETQYF. Here the CDR3 DNA reads TGTGCCAGCAGTTACTCGGGACTAGCGGGACGCCAAGAGACCCAGTACTTC.

The chain uses TRBV11-2 and TRBJ2-5; the D is unclear. CDR3 length: 15 amino acids. Deletions cut 3 bases from V and 1 base from J, with 12 bases between. Germline V lookup: CDR1 SGHAT, CDR2 FQNNGV. The CDR3 bases are TGTGCCAGCAGCTTGGGTGTCGGAGCCCAAGAGACCCAGTACTTC. It encodes CASSLGVGAQETQYF.

This clonotype came up many times. The J gene is TRBJ2-5, the V gene TRBV9; D tentatively reads TRBD1 or TRBD2 (5 bases each). Between the trimmed V and J ends, which lost 4 bases and 1 base, there was a span of 14 bases. The CDR3 extends over 15 amino acids. CDR1 is SGDLS, CDR2 YYNGEE, per germline. Here the CDR3 reads CASSPDRDAQETQYF. The CDR3 DNA follows: TGTGCCAGCAGCCCGGACCGGGACGCCCAAGAGACCCAGTACTTC.

This clonotype occurred many times. The chain links TRBV10-3 to TRBJ2-1; D is perhaps TRBD2 (5 bases). CDR1 is ENHRY, CDR2 SYGVKD, per germline. This CDR3 contains 17 residues. V was pared by 3 bases and J by 7 bases, with 22 bases between. Here the CDR3 DNA reads TGTGCCATCAGTGATCTGGTTGGGCTTATCGGGGTAAATGAGCAGTTCTTC. Its translation: CAISDLVGLIGVNEQFF.

In this sample, this clonotype turned up many times. This chain connects TRBV4-3 to TRBJ2-2; D may be TRBD1 or TRBD2 (6 bases each). V was trimmed by 0 bases and J by 4 bases, leaving 12 bases between them. The CDR3 runs to 16 residues. Germline V lookup: CDR1 LGHNA, CDR2 YSLEER. CDR3 DNA sequence: TGCGCCAGCAGCCAAGATTGGGGGGCCGGCACCGGGGAGCTGTTTTTT. The encoded protein is CASSQDWGAGTGELFF.

In this sample, this clonotype turned up a few times. The chain has TRBV5-1 and TRBJ2-2; 9 nucleotides line up with TRBD1. Germline V gene data show CDR1 as SGHRS and CDR2 as YFSETQ. The CDR3 contains 15 residues. The junction had 8 bases not matched to a gene; V was cut back by 6 bases and J by 5 bases. CDR3 coding DNA: TGCGCCAGCACCACAACAGGGGGCAAGACCGGGGAGCTGTTTTTT. The encoded protein is CASTTTGGKTGELFF.

This clonotype was picked up a small number of times. CDR3 sequence reads: CSAPPTSGSSYNEQFF. The CDR3 DNA follows: TGCAGTGCGCCGCCTACTAGCGGGAGCTCCTACAATGAGCAGTTCTTC. This rearrangement joins TRBV20-1 to TRBJ2-1, with TRBD2 matching 11 bases. CDR1 and CDR2 from the germline V gene are DFQATT and SNEGSKA (reference sequence). The CDR3 covers 16 residues. V gave up 6 bases and J gave up 0 bases; unmatched junction bases: 7.

This clonotype was counted a few times. The chain links TRBV4-2 to TRBJ2-1; 9 bases are shared with TRBD2. Looked up from germline, CDR1 is LGHNA and CDR2 is YNFKEQ. J lost 8 bases, V lost 3 bases, and 14 bases had no gene match. The CDR3 runs 17 residues. Here the CDR3 reads CASSHLGSGGDGDEQFF. The DNA for the CDR3 is TGTGCCAGCAGCCACCTAGGTAGCGGGGGAGATGGGGATGAGCAGTTCTTC.

The J gene is TRBJ2-4, the V gene TRBV9, with D perhaps assigned TRBD1 or TRBD2 (5 bases each). CDR3 length: 17 residues. The V gene lost 0 bases and the J gene lost 1 base, with 14 bases spanning the gap. Germline loops: CDR1 SGDLS, CDR2 YYNGEE. This chain's CDR3 is CASSVGGAGTAKNIQYF. The DNA of the CDR3 is TGTGCCAGCAGCGTAGGAGGGGCCGGAACCGCCAAAAACATTCAGTACTTC.

This clonotype occurred a few times. The rearrangement links TRBV6-5 to TRBJ2-5, with a tentative D call TRBD1 (6 bases). Trimming took off 2 bases at V and 5 bases at J, with 12 bases between the two ends. This CDR3 comprises 14 residues. The germline CDR1 and CDR2 sequences are MNHEY and SVGAGI. For the CDR3, the DNA is TGTGCCAGCAGTTACGGCTACAGGGCGGAGACCCAGTACTTC. It specifies CASSYGYRAETQYF.

This clonotype turned up a few times. This sequence joins TRBV7-3 and TRBJ2-7; TRBD2 matches at 11 bases. V was clipped by 5 bases and J by 7 bases; unmatched bases: 10. CDR1 SGHTA and CDR2 FQGTGA come from the germline V gene. This CDR3 is 15 amino acids long. CDR3 sequence reads: CASSQLAGVNQEQYF. In DNA, the CDR3 is TGTGCCAGCAGCCAACTAGCGGGAGTCAATCAAGAGCAGTACTTC.

This clonotype was seen a few times. This sequence joins TRBV4-3 and TRBJ2-7, with a possible D match to TRBD1 (5 bases). With 0 bases removed from V and 10 bases from J, the gap between germline ends came to 19 bases. Germline CDR1 and CDR2: LGHNA and YSLEER. This CDR3 contains 15 residues. The CDR3 spells CASSQDRAQVQPQYF. The DNA of the CDR3 is TGCGCCAGCAGCCAAGACAGGGCCCAGGTACAGCCTCAGTACTTC.

This clonotype was seen a few times. The rearrangement joins TRBV20-1 to TRBJ2-7; 12 nucleotides align to TRBD1. The CDR3 spans 15 residues. The V segment lost 2 bases and the J segment 7 bases; nucleotides outside the gene matches: 9. Germline CDR1 is DFQATT and CDR2 is SNEGSKA (reference sequence). DNA for the CDR3: TGCAGTGCTAGAACTACGGGACAGGGGGCGAGTGAGCAGTACTTC. Its translation: CSARTTGQGASEQYF.